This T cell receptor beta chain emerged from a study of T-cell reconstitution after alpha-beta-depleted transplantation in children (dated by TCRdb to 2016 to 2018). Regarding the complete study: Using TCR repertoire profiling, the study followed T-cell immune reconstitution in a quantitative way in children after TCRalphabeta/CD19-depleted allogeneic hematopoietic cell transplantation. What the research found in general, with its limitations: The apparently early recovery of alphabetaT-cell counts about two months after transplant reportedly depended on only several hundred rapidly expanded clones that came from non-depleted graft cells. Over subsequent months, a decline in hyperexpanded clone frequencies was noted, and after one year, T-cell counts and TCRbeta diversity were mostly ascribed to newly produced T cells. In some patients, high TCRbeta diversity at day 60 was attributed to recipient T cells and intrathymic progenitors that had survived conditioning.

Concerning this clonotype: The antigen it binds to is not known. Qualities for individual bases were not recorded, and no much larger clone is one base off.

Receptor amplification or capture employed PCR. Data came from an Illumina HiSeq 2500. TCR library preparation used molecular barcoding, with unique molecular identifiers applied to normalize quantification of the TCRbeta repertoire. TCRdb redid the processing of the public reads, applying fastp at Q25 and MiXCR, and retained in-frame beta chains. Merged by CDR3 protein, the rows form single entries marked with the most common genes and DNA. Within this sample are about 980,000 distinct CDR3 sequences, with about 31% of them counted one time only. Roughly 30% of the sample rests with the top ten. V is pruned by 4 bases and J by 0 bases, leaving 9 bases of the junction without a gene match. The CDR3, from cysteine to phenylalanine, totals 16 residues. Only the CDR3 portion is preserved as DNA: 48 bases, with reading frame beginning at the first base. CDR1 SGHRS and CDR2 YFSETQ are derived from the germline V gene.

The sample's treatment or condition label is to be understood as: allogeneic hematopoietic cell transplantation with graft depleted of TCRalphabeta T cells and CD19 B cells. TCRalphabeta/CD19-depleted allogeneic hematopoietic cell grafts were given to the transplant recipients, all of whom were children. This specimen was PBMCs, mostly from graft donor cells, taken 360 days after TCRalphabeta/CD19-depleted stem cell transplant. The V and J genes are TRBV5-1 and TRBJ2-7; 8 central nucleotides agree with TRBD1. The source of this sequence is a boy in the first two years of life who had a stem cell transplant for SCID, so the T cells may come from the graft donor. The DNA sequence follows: TGCGCCAGCAGCCTGGGCGGGACAGGCCTCTCCTACGAGCAGTACTTC. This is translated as CASSLGGTGLSYEQYF.